This T cell receptor (beta chain) comes out of a study of Ad26.COV2.S vaccination and SARS-CoV-2 variants. At the level of the study: Intramuscularly, Ad26.COV2.S was given either once or twice, 56 days apart. Study-wide findings and caveats: The authors reported substantial breadth in spike-specific CD8+ and CD4+ T cell responses after vaccination.

On this clone itself: Its target is unknown.

Sample treatment: 15 to 20 received Ad26.COV2.S at low or high dose, single or two shots; several received placebo; per-sample allocation not given. Samples came from day 63 after the first vaccine or placebo injection. The CDR3 is 16 residues long. In germline, CDR1 is LGHDT, CDR2 YNNKEL (reference sequence). Germline trimming cut 2 bases from V and 0 bases from J; bases unmatched to any gene: 7. TCRdb's table, derived via immunoSEQ multiplex PCR, lists solely in-frame clones and lacks some. The table shows about 390,000 clones, with 80% to 95% occurring only once. This chain connects TRBV3-1 (or the pseudogene TRBV3-2) to TRBJ2-7, with 7 bases fitting TRBD1. This sequence was found in a person between 18 and 60 years old who received the Ad26.COV2.S COVID-19 vaccine or a placebo. The input for sequencing was peripheral blood, taken in a trial of Ad26.COV2.S vaccine versus placebo. CDR3 amino acids: CASSQPGQRSSYEQYF. CDR3 in DNA: TGTGCCAGCAGCCAACCGGGACAGCGGAGCTCCTACGAGCAGTACTTC.